This TCR beta chain was identified in a study of T cell responses to AZD1222 COVID-19 vaccine. Broader study findings: Spike-wide vaccine-associated CD4 TCRs dominated at 160-218 and 743-854.

The germline gives CDR1 SGHKS, CDR2 YYEKEE (reference sequence). The CDR3 is made up of 13 amino acids. V was pared by 4 bases and J by 13 bases, with 15 bases between. The assay was immunoSEQ multiplex PCR, and TCRdb's table has in-frame clones only and misses some. The sample lists about 160,000 clones, under 95% seen once, with less than 4.5% in the top ten. About this clone itself: The antigen is undetermined.

Sequences were derived from peripheral blood, sampled on day 0 of MenACWY control vaccination. The sequence was collected from an adult in good health. The rearrangement uses TRBV5-5 and TRBJ1-6; tentative D call: TRBD1 (6 bases). The CDR3 DNA follows: TGTGCCAGCAGCGGGGGGCCCGGAGCGCCCCTCCACTTT. Its translation: CASSGGPGAPLHF.